This T cell receptor beta chain originates from a study of T cells after yellow fever vaccination. Using its own MiXCR run on the 5' RACE reads, TCRdb lists one record per CDR3 protein. The table records 110,000 to 150,000 distinct CDR3 sequences, around 6.3% of them present only once. CDR1 DFQATT and CDR2 SNEGSKA come from the germline V gene (reference sequence). This CDR3 region has 12 residues. With V trimmed by 7 bases and J by 3 bases, 5 bases remained unmatched. This clonotype was seen at least ten times. The sample in question was CD4+ T cells sorted from PBMCs, obtained 10 days after the yellow fever booster vaccination. The genes are TRBV20-1 and TRBJ2-5, with TRBD1 identical over 7 bases. The TCR originated in a man aged 25 to 40 who received the YFV17D yellow fever vaccine. CDR3 region: CSVRGRKETQYF. The CDR3, as DNA: TGCAGTGTTAGGGGGCGCAAAGAGACCCAGTACTTC.